This entry lists 25 T cell receptor beta chains sequenced from one sample in a study of prognosis after radiotherapy for stage I lung cancer (dated by TCRdb to 2020 to 2022). Sequenced on an Illumina HiSeq 3000. Two rounds of multiplex PCR on genomic DNA were used to amplify the TCR beta CDR3 region. In the first round of PCR, primers specific to each TRBV and TRBJ gene were used, and the primer sequences are filed in Chinese patent CN105087789A. The public reads were quality trimmed at Q25 with fastp and then assembled into clones with MiXCR by TCRdb, keeping productive beta chains. Rows with a matching CDR3 protein are joined into one entry that keeps the most common DNA and genes. This sample holds around 15,000 distinct CDR3 sequences; approximately 15% were observed only once. The ten biggest clones cover around 40% of the sample. Specimen: PBMCs, collected before or after stereotactic body radiation therapy (not recorded which). These receptors were taken from a donor aged 50 or older with non-small cell lung cancer.

The genes are TRBV20-1 and TRBJ2-5, with D possibly being TRBD2 (5 bases). Germline-derived CDR1 and CDR2 are DFQATT and SNEGSKA (reference sequence). This CDR3 region has 14 residues. V was shortened by 5 bases and J by 4 bases, with 17 bases between the two germline ends. CDR3 loop: CSAQGGPVRETQYF. DNA of the CDR3: TGCAGTGCTCAAGGAGGCCCGGTACGAGAGACCCAGTACTTC.

The table lists this clonotype with many counts. V is TRBV4-1 and J is TRBJ1-2, with D unresolved. Germline CDR1 MGHRA, CDR2 YSYEKL. The CDR3 length is 14 residues. The V end was cut by 1 base, the J end by 4 bases, with 10 bases between. The CDR3 sequence is CASSQGATGYGYTF. As DNA, the CDR3 is TGCGCCAGCAGCCAAGGGGCTACGGGCTATGGCTACACCTTC.

In its sample, this clonotype was seen many times. The V and J genes are TRBV14 and TRBJ2-1; no clear D gene. CDR1 and CDR2 from the germline V gene are SGHDN and FVKESK. Trimming took 7 bases from V and 0 from J, leaving 10 bases between them. The CDR3 sequence is 14 residues long. CDR3 protein: CASMSQSSYNEQFF. DNA of the CDR3: TGTGCCAGCATGAGCCAATCCTCCTACAATGAGCAGTTCTTC.

This clonotype showed up many times. The chain has TRBV10-3 and TRBJ1-2; 7 bases map to TRBD1. Germline lookup yields CDR1 ENHRY and CDR2 SYGVKD. CDR3 length equals 14 residues. V lost 0 bases and J lost 6; bases outside the gene matches: 4. The DNA for the CDR3 is TGTGCCATCAGTGAGTCGGAGGGGGCGGATGGCTACACCTTC. Encoded protein: CAISESEGADGYTF.

This clonotype was recorded at least ten times. The V gene is TRBV11-3, the J gene TRBJ2-1; 9 bases align to TRBD2. Trimming took 5 bases from V and 7 from J; bases not matched to a gene: 21. The CDR3 consists of 19 residues. The V gene's germline CDR1 is SGHNT and CDR2 YENEEA. In DNA form, the CDR3 reads TGTGCCAGCAGCCCTGGAAGGGTAGCGGGAGCTGGGGGAGGGAATGAGCAGTTCTTC. Its translation is CASSPGRVAGAGGGNEQFF. The complete variable domain, with remaining parts taken from reference TRBV11-3 and TRBJ2-1, reads EAGVVQSPRYKIIEKKQPVAFWCNPISGHNTLYWYLQNLGQGPELLIRYENEEAVDDSQLPKDRFSAERLKGVDSTLKIQPAELGDSAVYLCASSPGRVAGAGGGNEQFFGPGTRLTVL.

This clonotype was observed many times. The chain recombines TRBV11-2 with TRBJ2-5, with 8 bases identical to TRBD2. Looked up from germline, CDR1 is SGHAT and CDR2 is FQNNGV. The CDR3 loop spans 13 amino acids. V trimming: 5 bases; J trimming: 3 bases; junction bases outside the gene matches: 2. The CDR3, as DNA: TGTGCCAGCAGCAGCGGGGGTAAAGAGACCCAGTACTTC. Encoded protein: CASSSGGKETQYF. Full variable domain (rest looked up from reference TRBV11-2 and TRBJ2-5): EAGVAQSPRYKIIEKRQSVAFWCNPISGHATLYWYQQILGQGPKLLIQFQNNGVVDDSQLPKDRFSAERLKGVDSTLKIQPAKLEDSAVYLCASSSGGKETQYFGPGTRLLVL.

The table lists this clonotype with many counts. The V call is TRBV20-1, the J call TRBJ2-6, with TRBD1 identical over 7 bases. The CDR3 covers 18 residues. V lost 0 bases and J lost 0; bases outside the gene matches: 8. The germline CDR1 and CDR2 sequences are DFQATT and SNEGSKA (reference sequence). The CDR3, as DNA: TGCAGTGCTAGAGATCGCTCAGGGGGTTACTCTGGGGCCAACGTCCTGACTTTC. It specifies CSARDRSGGYSGANVLTF.

The table lists this clonotype with many counts. The DNA of the CDR3 is TGTGCCAGCAGTTACCGGGGGAGCTCCTACAATGAGCAGTTCTTC. It translates to CASSYRGSSYNEQFF. The genes are TRBV6-2 or TRBV6-3 and TRBJ2-1, with D perhaps TRBD2 (6 bases). The CDR3 is made up of 15 amino acids. V was pared by 2 bases and J by 0 bases, with 8 bases between. Looked up from germline, CDR1 is MNHEY and CDR2 is SVGEGT.

This clonotype was observed at least ten times. The rearrangement joins TRBV6-4 to TRBJ1-5, with D tentatively TRBD1 (5 bases). Deletions cut 7 bases from V and 0 bases from J, with 7 bases between. The CDR3 totals 13 residues. Germline values: CDR1 MRHNA, CDR2 SNTAGT. The CDR3 coding sequence is TGTGCCAGCAACAGGTATAGCAATCAGCCCCAGCATTTT. Translated, it gives CASNRYSNQPQHF.

This clonotype was counted at least ten times. The rearrangement joins TRBV4-2 to TRBJ2-5; 15 bases align to TRBD2. After removal of 0 bases from V and 7 bases from J, the junction contained 6 bases not matched to a gene. Germline CDR1 and CDR2: LGHNA and YNFKEQ. The CDR3 runs to 17 residues. The CDR3 reads CASSQEGTSGGRGTQYF. In nucleotides, the CDR3 is TGTGCCAGCAGCCAAGAGGGGACTAGCGGGGGGAGGGGGACCCAGTACTTC.

This clonotype was seen ten or more times. This sequence joins TRBV3-1 and TRBJ1-5; possibly TRBD1 for D (5 bases). Trimming took 5 bases from V and 5 from J, leaving 13 bases between them. Germline CDR1 is LGHDT and CDR2 is YNNKEL (reference sequence). The CDR3 contains 14 residues. The DNA of the CDR3 is TGTGCCAGCAGCGAGCGACAGAATCATCAGCCCCAGCATTTT. It specifies CASSERQNHQPQHF.

This clonotype was seen ten or more times. The chain uses TRBV18 and TRBJ2-2; the match to TRBD1 covers 7 bases. The V gene's germline CDR1 is KGHSH and CDR2 LQKENI. The CDR3 loop spans 15 amino acids. Trimming removed 2 bases from V and 5 bases from J; junction bases left unmatched: 5. The CDR3 region is CASSPRDSRTGELFF. As DNA, the CDR3 is TGTGCCAGCTCACCAAGGGACAGCAGGACCGGGGAGCTGTTTTTT.

This clonotype was seen ten or more times. The rearrangement uses TRBV24-1 and TRBJ2-1; 8 bases fit TRBD2. V lost 5 bases to trimming and J lost 6 bases; unmatched junction nucleotides: 11. Germline loops: CDR1 KGHDR, CDR2 SFDVKD. There are 16 residues in the CDR3. The CDR3 nucleotides are TGTGCCACCAGTGCCGGGACTAGGTCTTTCCTCAATGAGCAGTTCTTC. Protein sequence: CATSAGTRSFLNEQFF.

Concerning this clonotype: The junction departs from the called germline gene at one end, perhaps through a read error. The J gene is TRBJ2-2, the V gene TRBV6-2 or TRBV6-3, with D possibly TRBD1 on 5 matching bases. This CDR3 comprises 15 residues. CDR1 is MNHEY and CDR2 is SVGEGT in the germline V gene. The CDR3 region has the DNA TGTGCCAGCAGTTACAGGGGCCGAAACACCGGCGAGCTGTTTTTT. Amino acid sequence: CASSYRGRNTGELFF.

This clonotype was observed at least ten times. V and J are TRBV9 and TRBJ2-5; D might be TRBD1 (7 bases). The V and J ends lost 3 bases and 5 bases respectively, with 14 bases between them. The germline CDR1 and CDR2 sequences are SGDLS and YYNGEE. There are 14 residues in the CDR3. CDR3: CASSGRGRWETQYF. For the CDR3, the DNA is TGTGCCAGCAGCGGGAGGGGGCGCTGGGAGACCCAGTACTTC.

There are many counts of this clonotype. V is TRBV15 and J is TRBJ2-2, with 7 nucleotides matching TRBD2. The V gene end was trimmed by 3 bases and the J gene end by 6 bases; junction bases not matched to a gene: 10. Germline-derived CDR1 and CDR2 are LNHNV and YYDKDF (reference sequence). The CDR3 extends over 16 amino acids. CDR3 region: CATSSGRAPIAGELFF. CDR3 nucleotides: TGTGCCACCAGCAGTGGGAGGGCCCCTATCGCCGGGGAGCTGTTTTTT.

This clonotype was seen at least ten times. This sequence joins TRBV18 and TRBJ1-4; D ambiguous. CDR1 and CDR2 (germline): KGHSH, LQKENI. Trimming left V 4 bases short and J 0 bases short, with 9 bases between. CDR3 length: 15 amino acids. The CDR3 spells CASSQQSTTNEKLFF. The CDR3, as DNA: TGTGCCAGCTCACAGCAGTCTACAACTAATGAAAAACTGTTTTTT.

Ten or more counts support this clonotype. The rearrangement joins TRBV20-1 to TRBJ2-6, with unresolved D. CDR3 length: 15 residues. V was pared by 0 bases and J by 1 base, with 7 bases between. Germline V gene lookup returns CDR1 DFQATT and CDR2 SNEGSKA (reference sequence). The CDR3 DNA sequence: TGCAGTGCTAGAGACCCCCGATCTGGGGCCAACGTCCTGACTTTC. Its protein is CSARDPRSGANVLTF.

This clonotype was seen many times. The rearrangement links TRBV20-1 to TRBJ2-7; 12 nucleotides align to TRBD2. The CDR3 runs to 14 residues. Germline assignment: CDR1 DFQATT and CDR2 SNEGSKA (reference sequence). V lost 4 bases to trimming and J lost 3 bases; unmatched junction nucleotides: 4. The DNA of the CDR3 is TGCAGTGCTACTAGCGGGAGGGCGATCTACGAGCAGTACTTC. Protein sequence: CSATSGRAIYEQYF.

V is TRBV6-1 and J is TRBJ2-3; 7 bases agree with TRBD2. V was clipped by 6 bases and J by 0 bases; unmatched bases: 9. The CDR3 has 16 amino acids. Germline values: CDR1 MNHNS, CDR2 SASEGT. CDR3 nucleotides: TGTGCCAGCAGGGAACGCGGGGGACCCAGCACAGATACGCAGTATTTT. Amino acid sequence: CASRERGGPSTDTQYF.

The sample holds many counts of this clonotype. A read error may explain this, as a much larger clone is one base away. The gene calls are TRBV29-1 and TRBJ1-2; TRBD1 might be the D (6 bases). The ends were cut back, 3 bases at V and 3 bases at J, with 11 bases in the middle. The CDR3 consists of 13 residues. Germline values: CDR1 SQVTM, CDR2 ANQGSEA. CDR3 nucleotides: TGCAGCGTTGACGAGGGGGTGGACTATGGCTACACCTTC. Translated, it gives CSVDEGVDYGYTF.

This clonotype has at least ten counts. The rearrangement joins TRBV6-5 to TRBJ2-3; D may be TRBD2 (7 bases). Germline V CDR1 and CDR2: MNHEY, SVGAGI. With 0 bases removed from V and 6 bases from J, the gap between germline ends came to 19 bases. This CDR3 is built from 17 residues. CDR3 DNA sequence: TGTGCCAGCAGTTACTCGACCTGGGGGGGGGGCCTGGATACGCAGTATTTT. As protein: CASSYSTWGGGLDTQYF.

The sample holds many counts of this clonotype. The chain combines TRBV12-3 or TRBV12-4 with TRBJ1-2; D is unresolved. Trimming removed 3 bases from V and 7 bases from J, with 12 bases in between. The CDR3 totals 13 residues. DNA of the CDR3: TGTGCCAGCAGTTTGAACGGGTATAGTGGCTACACCTTC. Amino acid sequence: CASSLNGYSGYTF.

This clonotype occurred many times. The V gene is TRBV27, the J gene TRBJ2-7; D might be TRBD2 (6 bases). Germline V gives CDR1 MNHEY, CDR2 SMNVEV (reference sequence). The germline V and J ends were trimmed by 6 bases and 0 bases, with 18 bases remaining between them. This CDR3 has 16 amino acids. CDR3 nucleotides: TGTGCCAGCAGCTTGTCCTGGGACTCCGTCTCCTACGAGCAGTACTTC. It translates to CASSLSWDSVSYEQYF.

This clonotype was counted at least ten times. This chain joins TRBV20-1 and TRBJ1-5; D is perhaps TRBD1 (6 bases). Germline loops: CDR1 DFQATT, CDR2 SNEGSKA (reference sequence). This CDR3 comprises 14 residues. With 3 bases removed from V and 2 bases from J, the gap between germline ends came to 11 bases. CDR3 region: CSARDNRGNQPQHF. CDR3 nucleotides: TGCAGTGCTAGGGATAACAGGGGCAATCAGCCCCAGCATTTT.